This entry describes one TCR beta chain. Its target is unknown. This may be a read error: a much more frequent sequence differs by one nucleotide. The data stem from a study of glioma-infiltrating T cells. Findings and caveats of the study: Above-expected tissue-blood divergence occurred in all gliomas, most in low-grade ones.

TCR alpha and beta CDR3 regions were amplified from RNA using iRepertoire nested multiplex PCR. Tissue mRNA or PBMC total RNA, roughly 85-450 ng, went into one-step reverse transcription and amplification. TCRdb independently ran MiXCR on the multiplex PCR reads; one entry per CDR3 protein. Of around 97,000 distinct CDR3 sequences listed, about 30% are singletons. The TCR sequence derives from a human donor with low-grade glioma or glioblastoma, undergoing nonglioma brain surgery, or in good health (not recorded which). The sample consisted of glioma tissue, nonneoplastic brain tissue, or PBMCs (not recorded which).

The CDR3 DNA reads TGTGCCAGCAGTGAACAACGGAGCATCAACACTGAAGCTTTCTTT. It yields the protein CASSEQRSINTEAFF. The chain couples TRBV25-1 to TRBJ1-1; D uncertain. This CDR3 is 15 amino acids long. V dropped 2 bases and J dropped 2 bases, with 12 bases sitting between them. Germline loops: CDR1 MGHDK, CDR2 SYGVNS.